The 32 T cell receptor beta chains listed next were all sequenced from one sample in a study of blood T cell repertoires in COVID-19. TCRdb's table, derived via immunoSEQ multiplex PCR, lists solely in-frame clones and lacks some. The sample yields about 100,000 clones, more than 85% seen once. Sequenced input: peripheral blood. The receptors here all came from a man between 45 and 60 years old with active COVID-19.

The rearrangement joins TRBV5-4 to TRBJ1-6; 7 positions agree with TRBD1. CDR3 length equals 15 residues. V dropped 4 bases and J dropped 8; count of bases not matched to a gene: 9. Germline V gives CDR1 SGHNT, CDR2 YYREEE (reference sequence). CDR3 bases: TGTGCCAGCAGCATTGGAGGGCAGGGGGATTCACCCCTCCACTTT. Its translation is CASSIGGQGDSPLHF.

This chain joins TRBV5-6 and TRBJ2-1, with D uncertain. The germline V and J ends were trimmed by 0 bases and 4 bases, with 8 bases remaining between them. The CDR3 has 14 amino acids. CDR1 SGHDT and CDR2 YYEEEE come from the germline V gene. CDR3 protein: CASSLGLSYNEQFF. For the CDR3, the DNA is TGTGCCAGCAGCTTGGGTCTCTCTTACAATGAGCAGTTCTTC.

J is TRBJ2-7 and V is TRBV2; D gene uncertain. The germline V gene has CDR1 SNHLY and CDR2 FYNNEI. The CDR3 spans 12 residues. The V and J ends lost 4 bases and 3 bases respectively, with 7 bases between them. In nucleotides, the CDR3 is TGTGCCAGCAGTGTTCAACACTACGAGCAGTACTTC. It translates to CASSVQHYEQYF.

The V and J genes are TRBV3-1 (or the pseudogene TRBV3-2) and TRBJ1-6, with D unresolved. Per the germline V gene, CDR1 is LGHDT and CDR2 is YNNKEL (reference sequence). Trimming shortened V by 6 bases and J by 10 bases, and 13 bases separated the two germline ends. This CDR3 spans 13 amino acids. CDR3 amino acids: CASSAYSGSPLHF. DNA for the CDR3: TGTGCCAGCAGTGCGTATTCGGGATCACCCCTCCACTTT.

As DNA, the CDR3 is TGTGCCAGCAGCTTTGGGCCCGAAGGGGATCAGCCCCAGCATTTT. It is translated as CASSFGPEGDQPQHF. The rearrangement joins TRBV5-6 to TRBJ1-5; TRBD1 is a possible D gene (5 bases). Germline V lookup: CDR1 SGHDT, CDR2 YYEEEE. The CDR3 consists of 15 residues. V was cut by 2 bases and J by 5 bases, with 14 bases left in between.

V is TRBV12-3 or TRBV12-4 and J is TRBJ1-1, with D uncertain. Trimming removed 5 bases at V and 1 base at J, with 8 bases between. This CDR3 contains 13 residues. The CDR3 loop reads CASSHSANTEAFF. The CDR3 nucleotides are TGTGCCAGCAGTCACAGTGCGAACACTGAAGCTTTCTTT.

The chain carries TRBV5-4 and TRBJ2-4; D is perhaps TRBD1 (6 bases). This CDR3 region has 14 residues. Trimming pared 3 bases from V and 3 bases from J, leaving 10 bases between. Looked up from germline, CDR1 is SGHNT and CDR2 is YYREEE (reference sequence). CDR3 coding DNA: TGTGCCAGCAGCTCGGACAGAGACAAAAACATTCAGTACTTC. Residues: CASSSDRDKNIQYF.

V usage is TRBV12-3 or TRBV12-4 and J usage is TRBJ1-1; D is uncertain. The V and J ends lost 8 bases and 1 base respectively, with 11 bases between them. CDR3 length: 13 residues. CDR3 in DNA: TGTGCCAGCCGCCCTACAGAGAACACTGAAGCTTTCTTT. It yields the protein CASRPTENTEAFF.

The genes are TRBV11-2 and TRBJ2-2; D might be TRBD1 (6 bases). V was pared by 1 base and J by 0 bases, with 6 bases between. Germline V gene lookup returns CDR1 SGHAT and CDR2 FQNNGV. The CDR3 runs to 15 residues. CDR3 loop: CASSLGTANTGELFF. CDR3 bases: TGTGCCAGCAGCTTAGGGACAGCGAACACCGGGGAGCTGTTTTTT.

The V call is TRBV30, the J call TRBJ1-2; no clear D gene. Germline V gene data show CDR1 as GTSNPN and CDR2 as SVGIG (reference sequence). Trimming took 2 bases from V and 6 from J, leaving 16 bases between them. This CDR3 region has 14 residues. CDR3 loop: CAWSRNQGVHGYTF. The DNA for the CDR3 is TGTGCCTGGAGTCGTAACCAAGGAGTCCATGGCTACACCTTC.

V is TRBV9 and J is TRBJ2-3, with 8 bases aligning to TRBD2. There are 15 residues in the CDR3. The V and J ends lost 0 bases and 2 bases, in that order; junction bases with no gene match: 2. Germline V gene sequence: CDR1 SGDLS, CDR2 YYNGEE. CDR3 bases: TGTGCCAGCAGCGTAGATAGCGGGAACACAGATACGCAGTATTTT. Translating it yields CASSVDSGNTDTQYF. Drawing the rest from reference TRBV9 and TRBJ2-3, the complete variable domain is DSGVTQTPKHLITATGQRVTLRCSPRSGDLSVYWYQQSLDQGLQFLIQYYNGEERAKGNILERFSAQQFPDLHSELNLSSLELGDSALYFCASSVDSGNTDTQYFGPGTRLTVL.

CDR3 sequence reads: CASSAVAGDYGYTF. As DNA, the CDR3 is TGTGCCAGCAGCGCAGTTGCAGGGGACTATGGCTACACCTTC. This chain links TRBV9 with TRBJ1-2; D is perhaps TRBD1 (6 bases). The CDR3 is made up of 14 amino acids. Germline V lookup: CDR1 SGDLS, CDR2 YYNGEE. V lost 3 bases, J lost 3 bases, and 12 bases lay in between.

The chain has TRBV6-5 and TRBJ2-7; TRBD1 aligns across 8 bases. V dropped 5 bases and J dropped 0; count of bases not matched to a gene: 3. The CDR3 length is 14 residues. Per the germline V gene, CDR1 is MNHEY and CDR2 is SVGAGI. The DNA of the CDR3 is TGTGCCAGCAGTCGGACAGGGAGCTCCTACGAGCAGTACTTC. It specifies CASSRTGSSYEQYF.

The rearrangement links TRBV5-4 to TRBJ2-7; 9 nucleotides match TRBD2. Germline-derived CDR1 and CDR2 are SGHNT and YYREEE (reference sequence). This CDR3 has 15 amino acids. J lost 6 bases, V lost 0 bases, and 7 bases had no gene match. In nucleotides, the CDR3 is TGTGCCAGCAGCTTGGGAGGTAGCGGGAGTGTCGAGCAGTACGTC. This translates into CASSLGGSGSVEQYV.

The chain combines TRBV30 with TRBJ2-2, with 12 bases identical to TRBD2. V trimming: 2 bases; J trimming: 4 bases; junction bases outside the gene matches: 5. CDR3 length equals 16 residues. Germline V gives CDR1 GTSNPN, CDR2 SVGIG (reference sequence). CDR3 amino acids: CAWSSPSGRVTGELFF. The CDR3 bases are TGTGCCTGGAGTTCCCCTAGCGGGAGGGTCACCGGGGAGCTGTTTTTT.

This rearrangement joins TRBV13 to TRBJ2-7; possible D gene TRBD2, 6 bases. V was pared by 1 base and J by 1 base, with 14 bases between. Germline V lookup: CDR1 PRHDT, CDR2 FYEKMQ (reference sequence). The CDR3 runs 16 residues. CDR3 residues: CASSLDQREESYEQYV. The CDR3 nucleotides read TGTGCCAGCAGCTTAGATCAGAGGGAGGAGTCCTACGAGCAGTACGTC.

The chain employs TRBV5-5 and TRBJ1-2, with a weak D call TRBD1 (6 bases). The CDR3 totals 14 residues. Germline V lookup: CDR1 SGHKS, CDR2 YYEKEE (reference sequence). Trimming took off 2 bases at V and 1 base at J, with 9 bases between the two ends. The CDR3 is CASSFDRSNYGYTF. The CDR3 DNA reads as TGTGCCAGCAGCTTCGACAGGAGTAACTATGGCTACACCTTC.

V gene TRBV28 combines with J gene TRBJ2-7; tentatively, D is TRBD1 (5 bases). Trimming pared 8 bases from V and 10 bases from J, leaving 18 bases between. Germline V gene data show CDR1 as MDHEN and CDR2 as SYDVKM. There are 12 residues in the CDR3. CDR3 coding DNA: TGTGCCAGCGGGGCAGGACCCCCTCATCAGTACGTC. Its translation: CASGAGPPHQYV.

This clone was seen more than once but under ten times. The chain employs TRBV2 and TRBJ1-6, with D unresolved. Trimming stripped 2 bases from V and 7 bases from J, with 6 bases between. Looked up from germline, CDR1 is SNHLY and CDR2 is FYNNEI. The CDR3 contains 13 residues. Written as DNA, the CDR3 is TGTGCCAGCAGTGAATTGGCAAATTCACCCCTCCACTTT. Its translation is CASSELANSPLHF.

The gene calls are TRBV7-3 and TRBJ2-3, with D possibly TRBD1 on 5 matching bases. Per the germline V gene, CDR1 is SGHTA and CDR2 is FQGTGA. This CDR3 region has 14 residues. Trimming stripped 8 bases from V and 4 bases from J, with 16 bases between. The CDR3: CASSPSGQADTQYF. As DNA, the CDR3 is TGTGCCAGCTCACCATCAGGGCAGGCAGATACGCAGTATTTT.

This CDR3 reads CASTQTTTHGYTF. CDR3 in DNA: TGTGCCAGCACCCAGACAACCACCCATGGCTACACCTTC. The V call is TRBV3-1 (or the pseudogene TRBV3-2), the J call TRBJ1-2; no clear D gene. CDR1 is LGHDT and CDR2 is YNNKEL in the germline V gene (reference sequence). Trimming removed 7 bases from V and 6 bases from J, with 15 bases in between. CDR3 length: 13 amino acids.

This sequence joins TRBV14 and TRBJ1-1; TRBD1 matches 9 bases. The CDR3 runs to 16 residues. V lost 4 bases to trimming and J lost 7 bases; unmatched junction nucleotides: 13. Germline CDR1 reads SGHDN; CDR2 reads FVKESK. CDR3 sequence (DNA): TGTGCCAGCAGCCCTTTACTCGGGACAGGGTCTGGTGAAGCTTTCTTT. Residues: CASSPLLGTGSGEAFF.

This clone was seen only once. The V gene is TRBV3-1 (or the pseudogene TRBV3-2), the J gene TRBJ1-4, with D perhaps TRBD1 (6 bases). The CDR3 is made up of 16 amino acids. V was shortened by 1 base and J by 4 bases, with 13 bases between the two germline ends. From germline, CDR1 is LGHDT and CDR2 YNNKEL (reference sequence). The CDR3 DNA is TGTGCCAGCAGCCAAGGTCAGGGGCAGGTTAATGAAAAACTGTTTTTT. It codes for CASSQGQGQVNEKLFF.

The chain links TRBV2 to TRBJ1-6, with 7 nucleotides matching TRBD1. The germline CDR1 and CDR2 sequences are SNHLY and FYNNEI. V shed 6 bases, J shed 9 bases, and the junction held 8 bases outside the gene matches. This CDR3 contains 14 residues. CDR3 bases: TGTGCCAGCAGCGCCGGGACAGCCCCTTCACCCCTCCACTTT. This gives the protein CASSAGTAPSPLHF.

The chain joins TRBV19 to TRBJ1-5; 9 nucleotides match TRBD1. This CDR3 has 17 residues. The V gene's germline CDR1 is LNHDA and CDR2 SQIVND (reference sequence). The J segment lost 0 bases and the V segment lost 3 bases, leaving 6 bases of the junction unmatched. CDR3 DNA: TGTGCCAGTAGTATGGGACAGGGCCTCTATAGCAATCAGCCCCAGCATTTT. This sequence encodes CASSMGQGLYSNQPQHF.

The CDR3 DNA reads TGCGCCACGATACCCCGGGGAGGGAACACTGAAGCTTTCTTT. Amino acid sequence: CATIPRGGNTEAFF. The chain is built from TRBV5-1 and TRBJ1-1; D uncertain. This CDR3 comprises 14 residues. Germline CDR1 SGHRS, CDR2 YFSETQ. V shed 9 bases and J shed 1 base, with 16 bases lying between them.

The chain combines TRBV15 with TRBJ1-1, with a weak D call TRBD1 (5 bases). Trimming stripped 0 bases from V and 6 bases from J, with 14 bases between. Germline-derived CDR1 and CDR2 are LNHNV and YYDKDF (reference sequence). This CDR3 contains 15 residues. CDR3 sequence (DNA): TGTGCCACCAGCAGAGATCGGGCGCAGGGCGCTGAAGCTTTCTTT. It translates to CATSRDRAQGAEAFF.

This clone was seen only once. The rearrangement uses TRBV12-3 or TRBV12-4 and TRBJ2-2; tentative D call: TRBD2 (5 bases). Trimming took off 6 bases at V and 0 bases at J, with 5 bases between the two ends. The CDR3 covers 13 residues. CDR3 coding DNA: TGTGCCAGCAGCGGGGCGAACACCGGGGAGCTGTTTTTT. Translation: CASSGANTGELFF.

The rearrangement links TRBV29-1 to TRBJ1-3; a weak D match, TRBD1 (5 bases). From germline, CDR1 is SQVTM and CDR2 ANQGSEA. This CDR3 comprises 12 residues. Trimming shortened V by 5 bases and J by 2 bases, and 7 bases separated the two germline ends. CDR3 protein: CSVRGTGNTIYF. The CDR3, as DNA: TGCAGCGTTCGGGGGACTGGAAACACCATATATTTT.

This clone was seen once. The chain uses TRBV5-1 and TRBJ1-1; 7 bases agree with TRBD1. Germline V gene sequence: CDR1 SGHRS, CDR2 YFSETQ. Trimming removed 0 bases from V and 2 bases from J; junction bases left unmatched: 7. This CDR3 has 16 residues. CDR3 loop: CASSLDPGQINTEAFF. The CDR3 DNA reads TGCGCCAGCAGCTTGGATCCGGGACAGATAAACACTGAAGCTTTCTTT.

The chain has TRBV3-1 (or the pseudogene TRBV3-2) and TRBJ2-1; 9 nucleotides agree with TRBD1. Germline V lookup: CDR1 LGHDT, CDR2 YNNKEL (reference sequence). J was trimmed by 8 bases and V by 6 bases; bases with no gene match: 5. The CDR3 length is 13 residues. CDR3 in amino acids: CASRPDRGYEQFF. CDR3 sequence (DNA): TGTGCCAGCAGGCCCGACAGGGGGTATGAGCAGTTCTTC.

CDR3 residues: CASSHRLQYNEQFF. CDR3 sequence (DNA): TGTGCCAGCAGCCACAGACTACAATACAATGAGCAGTTCTTC. The chain combines TRBV5-6 with TRBJ2-1; tentative D call: TRBD2 (5 bases). V lost 4 bases and J lost 4, with 12 bases in between. This CDR3 is 14 amino acids long. Germline V gives CDR1 SGHDT, CDR2 YYEEEE. The full variable domain, in which reference TRBV5-6 and TRBJ2-1 provide the parts outside the CDR3, is DAGVTQSPTHLIKTRGQQVTLRCSPKSGHDTVSWYQQALGQGPQFIFQYYEEEERQRGNFPDRFSGHQFPNYSSELNVNALLLGDSALYLCASSHRLQYNEQFFGPGTRLTVL.